Here is one T cell receptor beta chain with its context. Its antigen remains unknown. In germline, CDR1 is SGHTA, CDR2 FQGNSA. V lost 5 bases and J lost 0; bases outside the gene matches: 9. CDR3 length: 16 amino acids. The entry originates in a study of radiotherapy plus CTLA-4 blockade in lung cancer. Study observations and caveats: The authors reported that early blood T cell clone dynamics, with interferon-beta, best predicted response.

Profiled with immunoSEQ multiplex PCR; TCRdb holds only in-frame clones, not every one. The table lists 70,000 to 85,000 clones, 70% to 85% of them singletons. The chain joins TRBV7-2 to TRBJ2-7; 8 bases agree with TRBD2. This clonotype originated in a human donor with non-small cell lung cancer whose response to radiotherapy plus ipilimumab could not be evaluated. The sample was peripheral blood, taken from a patient treated with radiotherapy plus ipilimumab. CDR3 protein: CASSPSGGRSSYEQYF. The CDR3 coding sequence is TGTGCCAGCAGCCCCAGTGGCGGGAGGTCCTCCTACGAGCAGTACTTC.